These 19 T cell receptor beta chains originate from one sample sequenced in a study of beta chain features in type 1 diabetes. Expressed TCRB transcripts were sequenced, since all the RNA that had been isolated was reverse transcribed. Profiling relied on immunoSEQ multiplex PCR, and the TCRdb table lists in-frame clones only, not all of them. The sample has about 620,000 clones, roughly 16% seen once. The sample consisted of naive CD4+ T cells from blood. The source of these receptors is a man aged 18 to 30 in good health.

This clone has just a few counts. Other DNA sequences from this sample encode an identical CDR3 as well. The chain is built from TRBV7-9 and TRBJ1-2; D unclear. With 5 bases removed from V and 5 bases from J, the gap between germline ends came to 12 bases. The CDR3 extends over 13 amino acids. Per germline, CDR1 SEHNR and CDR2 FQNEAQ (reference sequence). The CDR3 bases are TGTGCCAGCAGCCCGACCGGAGCTTATGGCTACACCTTC. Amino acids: CASSPTGAYGYTF.

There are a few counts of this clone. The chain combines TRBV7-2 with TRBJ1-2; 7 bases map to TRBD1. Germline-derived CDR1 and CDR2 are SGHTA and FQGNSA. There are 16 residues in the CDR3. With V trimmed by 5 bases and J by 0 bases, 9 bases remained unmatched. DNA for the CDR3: TGTGCCAGCAGCCTCCGGACAGGCTCAGCTAACTATGGCTACACCTTC. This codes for CASSLRTGSANYGYTF. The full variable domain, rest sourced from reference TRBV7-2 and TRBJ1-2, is GAGVSQSPSNKVTEKGKDVELRCDPISGHTALYWYRQSLGQGLEFLIYFQGNSAPDKSGLPSDRFSAERTGGSVSTLTIQRTQQEDSAVYLCASSLRTGSANYGYTFGSGTRLTVV.

The CDR3 DNA reads TGTGCCAGCAGTTCAGGGAAGGGAAACACCATATATTTT. It encodes CASSSGKGNTIYF. The chain links TRBV2 to TRBJ1-3; weak D call: TRBD1 (5 bases). The germline CDR1 and CDR2 sequences are SNHLY and FYNNEI. This CDR3 region has 13 residues. V lost 5 bases and J lost 4, with 9 bases in between. The full variable domain, rest sourced from reference TRBV2 and TRBJ1-3, is EPEVTQTPSHQVTQMGQEVILRCVPISNHLYFYWYRQILGQKVEFLVSFYNNEISEKSEIFDDQFSVERPDGSNFTLKIRSTKLEDSAMYFCASSSGKGNTIYFGEGSWLTVV.

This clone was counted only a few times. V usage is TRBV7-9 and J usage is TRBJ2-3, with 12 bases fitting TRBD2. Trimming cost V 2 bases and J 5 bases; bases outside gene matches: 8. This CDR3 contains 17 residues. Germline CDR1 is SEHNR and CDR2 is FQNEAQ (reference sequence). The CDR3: CASSLFSLAGGRDTQYF. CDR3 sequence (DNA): TGTGCCAGCAGCTTATTCAGCCTAGCGGGGGGGCGAGATACGCAGTATTTT.

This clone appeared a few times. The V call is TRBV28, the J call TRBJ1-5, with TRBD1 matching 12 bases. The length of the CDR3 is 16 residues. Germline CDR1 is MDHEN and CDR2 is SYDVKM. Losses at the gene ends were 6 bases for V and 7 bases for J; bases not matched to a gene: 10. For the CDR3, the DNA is TGTGCCAGCAGCCTCCCGGGACAGGGGGCCTACCAGCCCCAGCATTTT. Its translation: CASSLPGQGAYQPQHF.

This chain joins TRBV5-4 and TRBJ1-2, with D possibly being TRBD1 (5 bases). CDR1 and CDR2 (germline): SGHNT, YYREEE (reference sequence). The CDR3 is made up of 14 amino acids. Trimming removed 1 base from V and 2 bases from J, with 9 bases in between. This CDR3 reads CASSLSGGNYGYTF. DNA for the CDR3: TGTGCCAGCAGCTTGAGCGGGGGGAACTATGGCTACACCTTC.

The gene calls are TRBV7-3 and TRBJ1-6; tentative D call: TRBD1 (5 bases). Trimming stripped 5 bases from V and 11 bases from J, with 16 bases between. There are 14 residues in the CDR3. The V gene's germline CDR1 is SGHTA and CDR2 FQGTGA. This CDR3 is CASSPGVGGTPLHF. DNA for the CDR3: TGTGCCAGCAGCCCCGGCGTGGGGGGTACACCCCTCCACTTT.

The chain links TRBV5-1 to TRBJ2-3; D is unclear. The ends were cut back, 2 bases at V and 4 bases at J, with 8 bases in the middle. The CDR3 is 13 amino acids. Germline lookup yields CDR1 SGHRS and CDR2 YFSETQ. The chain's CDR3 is CASSFGWSDTQYF. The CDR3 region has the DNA TGCGCCAGCAGCTTCGGCTGGTCAGATACGCAGTATTTT.

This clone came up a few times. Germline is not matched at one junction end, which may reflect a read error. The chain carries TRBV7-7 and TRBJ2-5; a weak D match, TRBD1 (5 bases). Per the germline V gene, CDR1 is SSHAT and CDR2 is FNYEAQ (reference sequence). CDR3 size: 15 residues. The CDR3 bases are TGTGCTAGCAGCTTAGAGTTGGCAGGGCTGGAGACCCAGTACTTC. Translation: CASSLELAGLETQYF.

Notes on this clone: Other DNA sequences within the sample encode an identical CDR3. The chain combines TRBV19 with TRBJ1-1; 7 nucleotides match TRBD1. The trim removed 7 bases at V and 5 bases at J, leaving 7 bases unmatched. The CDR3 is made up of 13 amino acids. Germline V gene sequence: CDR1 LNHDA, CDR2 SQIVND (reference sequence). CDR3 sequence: CASTTRQGTEAFF. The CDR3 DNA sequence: TGTGCCAGTACCACCAGACAGGGTACTGAAGCTTTCTTT.

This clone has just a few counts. CDR3 sequence: CASRPDRDWYGYTF. For the CDR3, the DNA is TGTGCCAGCAGGCCAGACAGGGACTGGTATGGCTACACCTTC. The rearrangement joins TRBV6-6 to TRBJ1-2; the match to TRBD1 covers 7 bases. The CDR3 covers 14 residues. The germline CDR1 and CDR2 sequences are MNHNY and SVGAGI (reference sequence). Germline trimming cut 6 bases from V and 5 bases from J; bases unmatched to any gene: 9.

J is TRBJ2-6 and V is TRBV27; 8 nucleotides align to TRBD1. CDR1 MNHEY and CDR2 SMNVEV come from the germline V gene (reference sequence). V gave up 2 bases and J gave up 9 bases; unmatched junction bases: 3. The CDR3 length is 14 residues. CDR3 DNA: TGTGCCAGCAGTTTAGACAGGGGAGTCAACGTCCTGACTTTC. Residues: CASSLDRGVNVLTF.

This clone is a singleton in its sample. In DNA, the CDR3 is TGTGCCAGCAGTGACCCCGGGACAGGGTCATCCTACGAGCAGTACTTC. Translating gives CASSDPGTGSSYEQYF. The J gene is TRBJ2-7, the V gene TRBV25-1, with TRBD1 identical over 9 bases. CDR1 MGHDK and CDR2 SYGVNS come from the germline V gene. The CDR3 spans 16 residues. V gave up 3 bases and J gave up 1 base; unmatched junction bases: 7.

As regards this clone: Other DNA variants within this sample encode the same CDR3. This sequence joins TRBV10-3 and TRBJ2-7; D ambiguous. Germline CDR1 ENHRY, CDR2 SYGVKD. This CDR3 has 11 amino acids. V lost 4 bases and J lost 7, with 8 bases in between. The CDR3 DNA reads TGTGCCATCAGTGGGGCGCATGAGCAGTACTTC. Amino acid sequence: CAISGAHEQYF.

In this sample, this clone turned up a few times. CDR3 nucleotides: TGTGCCAGCAGCTCAAGGTGGGGGGGCCGGGGTCCCCATGAGCAGTTCTTC. Translating gives CASSSRWGGRGPHEQFF. The chain couples TRBV5-6 to TRBJ2-1; D possibly corresponds to TRBD2 (7 bases). The CDR3 runs 17 residues. Trimming left V 3 bases short and J 8 bases short, with 24 bases between. Germline lookup yields CDR1 SGHDT and CDR2 YYEEEE. The full variable domain, its missing parts supplied by reference TRBV5-6 and TRBJ2-1, is DAGVTQSPTHLIKTRGQQVTLRCSPKSGHDTVSWYQQALGQGPQFIFQYYEEEERQRGNFPDRFSGHQFPNYSSELNVNALLLGDSALYLCASSSRWGGRGPHEQFFGPGTRLTVL.

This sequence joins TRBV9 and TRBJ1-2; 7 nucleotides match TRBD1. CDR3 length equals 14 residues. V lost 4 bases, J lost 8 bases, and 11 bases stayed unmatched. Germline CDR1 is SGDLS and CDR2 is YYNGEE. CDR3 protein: CASSRTPSGGGYTF. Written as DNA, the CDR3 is TGTGCCAGCAGCAGGACCCCGTCAGGGGGAGGCTACACCTTC.

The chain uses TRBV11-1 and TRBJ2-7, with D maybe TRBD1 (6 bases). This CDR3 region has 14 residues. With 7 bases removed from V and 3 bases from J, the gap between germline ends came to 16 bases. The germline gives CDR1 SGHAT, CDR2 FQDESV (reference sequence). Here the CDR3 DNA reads TGTGCCAGCACCCTACGGGACACTGTCTACGAGCAGTACTTC. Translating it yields CASTLRDTVYEQYF.

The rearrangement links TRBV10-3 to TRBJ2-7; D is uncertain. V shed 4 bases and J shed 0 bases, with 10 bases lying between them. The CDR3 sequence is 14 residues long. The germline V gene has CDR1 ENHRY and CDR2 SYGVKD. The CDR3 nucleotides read TGTGCCATCAGTGCACCACTAAACTCCTACGAGCAGTACTTC. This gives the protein CAISAPLNSYEQYF.

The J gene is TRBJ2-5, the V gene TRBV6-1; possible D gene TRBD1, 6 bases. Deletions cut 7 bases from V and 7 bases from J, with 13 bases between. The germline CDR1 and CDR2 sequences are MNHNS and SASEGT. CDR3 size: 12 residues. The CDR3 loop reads CASTGVDGTQYF. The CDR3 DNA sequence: TGTGCCAGCACAGGGGTAGATGGGACCCAGTACTTC.